A selection of T cell receptor beta chains follows, all from one sample in a study of shared clonotypes between healthy human individuals. The method was immunoSEQ multiplex PCR; TCRdb's version includes in-frame clones alone and lacks a portion of them. The sample lists a few million clones; more than 80% were seen once. The sequenced sample consisted of naive CD4+ T cells from PBMCs. The source is a man between 18 and 35 years old in good health. Some clones in this sample may be carry-over from other donors' samples. CDR3s include the opening cysteine and the closing phenylalanine or tryptophan. The D gene is left open where the match is weak. Rows may omit the clone size; those that give it use once, few, many or a size class.

d_call clone_size j_call v_call cdr3_aa cdr3_nt
TRBD2 . TRBJ2-2 TRBV7-3 CASSLRSNSGRSGGELFF TGTGCCAGCAGCTTACGGTCAAATAGCGGGAGGTCCGGCGGGGAGCTGTTTTTT
TRBD1 . TRBJ2-3 TRBV5-1 CASSLQTGGASDTQYF TGCGCCAGCAGCCTCCAGACAGGGGGGGCGTCAGATACGCAGTATTTT
. . TRBJ2-7 TRBV28 CASRQNSYEQYF TGTGCCAGCAGACAAAACTCCTACGAGCAGTACTTC
TRBD1 . TRBJ1-1 TRBV7-8 CASTAIPGQGMNTEAFF TGTGCCAGCACCGCAATCCCGGGACAGGGAATGAACACTGAAGCTTTCTTT
TRBD1 . TRBJ2-7 TRBV29-1 CSVVGQGVYEQYF TGCAGCGTTGTCGGACAGGGTGTATACGAGCAGTACTTC
. . TRBJ1-1 TRBV7-3 CASSLTGRDTEAFF TGTGCCAGCAGCTTAACAGGGCGGGATACTGAAGCTTTCTTT
TRBD2 few TRBJ2-7 TRBV29-1 CSVATSGRYEQYF TGCAGCGTTGCCACTAGCGGGAGGTACGAGCAGTACTTC
TRBD2 . TRBJ2-3 TRBV11-3 CASSRGLAGATDTQYF TGTGCCAGCAGCCGGGGACTAGCGGGAGCCACAGATACGCAGTATTTT
TRBD1 . TRBJ1-1 TRBV11-2 CASRETGVFTEAFF TGTGCCAGCAGAGAGACAGGGGTTTTCACTGAAGCTTTCTTT
. . TRBJ1-1 TRBV28 CASILSGGTEAFF TGTGCCAGCATCCTAAGTGGGGGGACTGAAGCTTTCTTT
. . TRBJ1-3 TRBV5-1 CASSLGPPAGRFSGNTIYF TGCGCCAGCAGCTTAGGCCCGCCGGCAGGGCGGTTCTCTGGAAACACCATATATTTT
. . TRBJ2-7 TRBV7-8 CASSSLGDSYEQYF TGTGCCAGCAGCTCACTGGGGGACTCCTACGAGCAGTACTTC
. . TRBJ2-5 TRBV5-1 CASSEGGPLQETQYF TGCGCCAGCAGCGAAGGAGGGCCCCTACAAGAGACCCAGTACTTC
. . TRBJ1-2 TRBV6-6 CASTKGGDRGYTF TGTGCCAGCACCAAAGGAGGGGACCGTGGCTACACCTTC
. few TRBJ1-5 TRBV18 CASSPTAPNQPQHF TGTGCCAGCTCACCGACAGCACCTAATCAGCCCCAGCATTTT
TRBD1 . TRBJ1-5 TRBV18 CASSQQTGGDQPQHF TGTGCCAGCTCACAACAGACAGGGGGGGATCAGCCCCAGCATTTT
TRBD2 . TRBJ2-1 TRBV2 CASRRLAGTYNEQFF TGTGCCAGCAGAAGACTAGCGGGCACCTACAATGAGCAGTTCTTC
. . TRBJ2-7 TRBV28 CASSTPRDGGYEQYF TGTGCCAGCAGCACCCCCCGGGACGGAGGATACGAGCAGTACTTC
TRBD1 . TRBJ2-1 TRBV7-3 CASSPGQGYNEQFF TGTGCCAGCAGCCCCGGACAGGGCTACAATGAGCAGTTCTTC
. . TRBJ1-4 TRBV18 CASSPGPPGEKLFF TGTGCCAGCTCGCCGGGACCGCCGGGCGAAAAACTGTTTTTT
. once TRBJ1-3 TRBV19 CASGPGHSGNTIYF TGTGCCAGCGGCCCGGGGCACTCTGGAAACACCATATATTTT
TRBD1 . TRBJ2-7 TRBV2 CASTGGGDRGRYEQYF TGTGCCAGCACCGGAGGTGGGGACAGGGGTCGGTACGAGCAGTACTTC
. . TRBJ1-2 TRBV9 CASSVEVGGIYGYTF TGTGCCAGCAGCGTAGAGGTAGGAGGGATCTATGGCTACACCTTC
TRBD1 . TRBJ1-1 TRBV27 CASSSYGQGKTEAFF TGTGCCAGCAGTTCATATGGACAGGGGAAGACTGAAGCTTTCTTT
. . TRBJ1-2 TRBV28 CASSPVELFYGYTF TGTGCCAGCAGCCCCGTTGAACTATTCTATGGCTACACCTTC
. . TRBJ1-5 TRBV30 CAWSPQGGQPQHF TGTGCCTGGAGTCCCCAGGGAGGGCAGCCCCAGCATTTT
. . TRBJ2-7 TRBV5-1 CASSDLASNEQYF TGCGCCAGCAGCGATCTAGCTTCCAACGAGCAGTACTTC
. . TRBJ1-3 TRBV10-3 CAISESVAAVGYF TGTGCCATCAGTGAGTCGGTGGCAGCGGTGGGATATTTT
. . TRBJ2-1 TRBV27 CASKFTAGILSSYNEQFF TGTGCCAGCAAGTTTACGGCGGGTATCTTGAGCTCCTACAATGAGCAGTTCTTC
. . TRBJ2-7 TRBV28 CASDRGYAYEQYF TGTGCCAGCGACCGGGGATACGCCTACGAGCAGTACTTC
TRBD1 . TRBJ2-1 TRBV11-1 CASSSQRTGGSEQFF TGTGCCAGCAGCTCCCAACGGACAGGGGGCAGCGAGCAGTTCTTC
. . TRBJ1-2 TRBV5-1 CASSLGQGEGYTF TGCGCCAGCAGCTTGGGCCAGGGCGAAGGCTACACCTTC
TRBD2 once TRBJ2-1 TRBV18 CASSPTSGRAWNEQFF TGTGCCAGCTCACCCACTAGCGGGAGGGCCTGGAATGAGCAGTTCTTC
. . TRBJ2-6 TRBV9 CASSTPGALWANVLTF TGTGCCAGCAGCACCCCCGGAGCTCTCTGGGCCAACGTCCTGACTTTC
. . TRBJ2-7 TRBV6-6 CASSYSYREPTYEQYF TGTGCCAGCAGTTACTCGTACCGGGAGCCTACCTACGAGCAGTACTTC
. . TRBJ2-7 TRBV7-9 CASSLDRGYEQYF TGTGCCAGCAGCTTGGATCGGGGCTACGAGCAGTACTTC
TRBD1 few TRBJ1-5 TRBV27 CASSPGGGQPQHF TGTGCCAGCAGTCCAGGGGGGGGTCAGCCCCAGCATTTT